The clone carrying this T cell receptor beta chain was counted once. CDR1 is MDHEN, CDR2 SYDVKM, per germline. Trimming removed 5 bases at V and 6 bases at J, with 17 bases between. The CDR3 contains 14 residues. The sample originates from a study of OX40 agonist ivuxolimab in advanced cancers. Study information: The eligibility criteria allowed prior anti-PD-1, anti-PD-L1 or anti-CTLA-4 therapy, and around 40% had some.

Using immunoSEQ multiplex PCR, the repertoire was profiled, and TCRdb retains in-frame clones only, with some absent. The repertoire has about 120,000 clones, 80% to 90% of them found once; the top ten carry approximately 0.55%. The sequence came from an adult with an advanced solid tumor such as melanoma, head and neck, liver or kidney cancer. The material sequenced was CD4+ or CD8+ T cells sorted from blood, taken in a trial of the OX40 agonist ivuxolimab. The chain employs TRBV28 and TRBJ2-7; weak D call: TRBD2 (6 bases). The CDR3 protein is CASSPGTAPIEQYF. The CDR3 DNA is TGTGCCAGCAGTCCCGGGACTGCCCCTATCGAGCAGTACTTC.